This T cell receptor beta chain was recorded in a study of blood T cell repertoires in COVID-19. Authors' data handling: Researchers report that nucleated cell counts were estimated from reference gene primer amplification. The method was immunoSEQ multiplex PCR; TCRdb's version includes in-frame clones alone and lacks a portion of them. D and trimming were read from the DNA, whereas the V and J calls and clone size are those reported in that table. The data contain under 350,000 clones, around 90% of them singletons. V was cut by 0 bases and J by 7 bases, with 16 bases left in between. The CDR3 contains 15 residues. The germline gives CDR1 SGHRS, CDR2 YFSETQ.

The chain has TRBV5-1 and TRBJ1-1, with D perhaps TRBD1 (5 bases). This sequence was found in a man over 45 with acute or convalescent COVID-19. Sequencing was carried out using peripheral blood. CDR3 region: CASSLDTGGSFEAFF. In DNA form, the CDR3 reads TGCGCCAGCAGCTTGGATACGGGGGGGAGCTTTGAAGCTTTCTTT.